A single sample is the source of the 8 T cell receptor beta chains below, sequenced in a study of cytomegalovirus exposure and HLA in healthy donors. It was with 60 Vbeta and 13 Jbeta primers that the PCR ran. TCRdb's table, derived via immunoSEQ multiplex PCR, lists solely in-frame clones and lacks some. The sample's table shows about 200,000 clones. The sample taken for sequencing was PBMCs. The receptors here all came from a girl aged 2 to 9 in good health and CMV-seropositive.

CDR3 protein: CASSSPRQGRMGQETQYF. The CDR3 DNA is TGTGCCAGCAGTTCCCCGAGACAGGGAAGAATGGGGCAAGAGACCCAGTACTTC. V is TRBV28 and J is TRBJ2-5; 7 positions agree with TRBD1. The junction had 16 bases not matched to a gene; V was cut back by 4 bases and J by 2 bases. Germline V gives CDR1 MDHEN, CDR2 SYDVKM. This CDR3 comprises 18 residues.

This CDR3 reads CASSSAADRGALSGANVLTF. CDR3 sequence (DNA): TGTGCCAGCAGTTCCGCCGCGGACAGGGGAGCTCTCTCTGGGGCCAACGTCCTGACTTTC. V usage is TRBV28 and J usage is TRBJ2-6; TRBD1 matches at 9 bases. Germline CDR1 MDHEN, CDR2 SYDVKM. V shed 4 bases and J 0 bases; nucleotides not matched to a gene: 13. The CDR3 is made up of 20 amino acids.

V gene TRBV27 combines with J gene TRBJ1-1; 7 nucleotides agree with TRBD1. The CDR3 totals 14 residues. V shed 5 bases, J shed 1 base, and the junction held 4 bases outside the gene matches. Germline CDR1 and CDR2: MNHEY and SMNVEV (reference sequence). The CDR3 sequence: CASSPRQGNTEAFF. CDR3 nucleotides: TGTGCCAGCAGTCCGAGACAGGGGAACACTGAAGCTTTCTTT.

The J gene is TRBJ2-1, the V gene TRBV6-4, with D maybe TRBD1 (5 bases). The CDR3 is 13 residues long. V lost 6 bases, J lost 6 bases, and 12 bases lay in between. Per the germline V gene, CDR1 is MRHNA and CDR2 is SNTAGT. CDR3 loop: CASSIGHTNEQFF. The CDR3 bases are TGTGCCAGCAGCATCGGACACACCAATGAGCAGTTCTTC.

The gene calls are TRBV6-6 and TRBJ1-5; tentatively, D is TRBD1 (5 bases). The V end lost 8 bases, the J end lost 3 bases, and 17 bases lay between the germline ends. Per germline, CDR1 MNHNY and CDR2 SVGAGI (reference sequence). CDR3 length equals 15 residues. The CDR3 DNA is TGTGCCAGCCGGAAGTCCAGGGACTTCAATCAGCCCCAGCATTTT. Translated: CASRKSRDFNQPQHF.

The chain has TRBV12-5 and TRBJ1-1; no definite D call. The CDR3 runs 13 residues. The germline V gene has CDR1 LGHNT and CDR2 FRNRAP. V shed 6 bases and J shed 2 bases, with 10 bases lying between them. CDR3 coding DNA: TGTGCTAGTGGACTGCACCATAACACTGAAGCTTTCTTT. Translated, it gives CASGLHHNTEAFF.

DNA of the CDR3: TGTGCCAGTAGTTCGGGACAGAGAAATGAAAAACTGTTTTTT. Translated: CASSSGQRNEKLFF. This chain connects TRBV19 to TRBJ1-4, with 7 bases aligning to TRBD1. Unmatched junction bases numbered 5, after V lost 5 bases and J lost 5 bases. The length of the CDR3 is 14 residues. The germline V gene has CDR1 LNHDA and CDR2 SQIVND (reference sequence).

The chain has TRBV28 and TRBJ2-7, with 7 bases fitting TRBD1. V gave up 5 bases and J gave up 3 bases; unmatched junction bases: 4. The CDR3 covers 13 residues. The V gene's germline CDR1 is MDHEN and CDR2 SYDVKM. The CDR3 sequence is CASSTGQDYEQYF. The DNA of the CDR3 is TGTGCCAGCAGTACCGGACAGGACTACGAGCAGTACTTC.